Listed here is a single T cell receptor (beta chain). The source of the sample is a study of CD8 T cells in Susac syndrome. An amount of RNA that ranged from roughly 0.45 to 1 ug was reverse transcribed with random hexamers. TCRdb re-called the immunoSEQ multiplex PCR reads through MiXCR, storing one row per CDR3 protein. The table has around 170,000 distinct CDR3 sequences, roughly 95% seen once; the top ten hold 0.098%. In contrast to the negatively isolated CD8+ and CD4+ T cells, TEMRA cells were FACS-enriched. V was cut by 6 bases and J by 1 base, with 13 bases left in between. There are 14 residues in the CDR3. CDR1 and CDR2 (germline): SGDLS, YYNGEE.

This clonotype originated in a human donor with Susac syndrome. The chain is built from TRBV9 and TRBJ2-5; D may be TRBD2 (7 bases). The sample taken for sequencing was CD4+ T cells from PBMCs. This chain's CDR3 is CASTSGGRQETQYF. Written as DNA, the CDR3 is TGTGCCAGCACGTCCGGGGGGCGCCAAGAGACCCAGTACTTC.